This T cell receptor beta chain was sequenced in a study of somatic mutations in cytotoxic T cells in rheumatoid arthritis (dated by TCRdb to the late 2010s). Regarding the research as a whole: Some T-cell populations stained with V beta antibodies were sorted by flow on a FACSAria II or Sony SH800 to nearly 100% purity, with sorted V beta1+ cells additionally subjected to TCRB sequencing. In newly diagnosed rheumatoid arthritis without treatment, the study examined if expanded CD8+ T-cell clones harbor somatic mutations, relying on TCRB deep sequencing to characterize clonality. For approximately 63 rheumatoid arthritis patients and more than 15 healthy controls, TCRB deep sequencing was carried out. Median age was essentially the same in the patient group and the control group.

Healthy controls were fewer than 25 blood donors whose buffy coats were used, with a median age of approximately 60 years (range roughly 20-75) and around 60% female. CD4+ and CD8+ cells were isolated by positive magnetic bead selection on an AutoMACS, and purity was checked by flow cytometry. Peripheral blood mononuclear cells were obtained using density gradient separation with Ficoll-Paque PLUS. Nucleospin Tissue or Tissue XS kits were used to extract DNA from CD4-enriched, CD8-enriched or PBMC samples, and a Qubit 2.0 fluorometer was used for quantification. V loses 3 bases of germline sequence and J loses 7 bases, and the interval between the two ends is 13 bases. The germline V gene encodes CDR1 MNHEY and CDR2 SMNVEV (reference sequence). The cysteine opens and the phenylalanine closes a CDR3 of 15 amino acids. The sequence is cut down to CDR3 DNA, 45 bases in frame from base 1. The immunoSEQ assay was applied to genomic DNA for TCRB CDR3 sequencing. The published analysis was carried out like this. Analyses were restricted to productive TCRB rearrangements. Defining a clone by its unique TCRB CDR3 sequence, the study calculated clonality as a productive clonality index derived from Shannon entropy. Repertoire overlap between two samples was calculated from the template counts of each clone relative to total templates per sample. V-gene usage measured by flow cytometry correlated with TCRB sequencing V-gene usage, with a Spearman r of 0.6 to 0.7. Not all clones reach the TCRdb copy of this immuneACCESS table, which keeps in-frame sequences only. Checked studies attribute under half of the gap to unresolved V genes and leave the rest unexplained. V, J and clone size reflect that table, while D and trimming were determined from the DNA. This sample gives under 15,000 clones in total; roughly four fifths of them show up just once. The ten largest make up 12% to 15% of the sample.

A word on this clone: Its antigen is still unknown. It has no much larger one-base neighbor in the sample; base qualities were not kept.

Study-wide findings and limitations: In about an eighth of the roughly 65 patients, more than 20% of CD8+ cells belonged to the largest CD8+ clone, while several identical CD8+ TCRB sequences were shared between blood and synovial fluid. The antigen targets of the expanded CD8+ clones were unknown, and absence from virus-specific databases did not rule out viral specificity. CD8+ T-cell clonality in rheumatoid arthritis patients was not significantly different from that in age-matched healthy controls. In patients, CD8+ clonality rose with age (Spearman r=0.49), which was not the case in healthy controls. No adjustment for multiple comparisons was made for the slight TRBV07 underrepresentation in patients.

The sequence came from a woman in her fifties or sixties in good health. Sequencing was carried out using CD8+ T cells sorted from blood. The V gene is TRBV27 and the J gene is TRBJ1-6; the D gene remains uncertain. The DNA reads TGTGCCAGCAGTTTTTTGGAGGCTGGGAATTCACCCCTCCACTTT. Its protein reads: CASSFLEAGNSPLHF.